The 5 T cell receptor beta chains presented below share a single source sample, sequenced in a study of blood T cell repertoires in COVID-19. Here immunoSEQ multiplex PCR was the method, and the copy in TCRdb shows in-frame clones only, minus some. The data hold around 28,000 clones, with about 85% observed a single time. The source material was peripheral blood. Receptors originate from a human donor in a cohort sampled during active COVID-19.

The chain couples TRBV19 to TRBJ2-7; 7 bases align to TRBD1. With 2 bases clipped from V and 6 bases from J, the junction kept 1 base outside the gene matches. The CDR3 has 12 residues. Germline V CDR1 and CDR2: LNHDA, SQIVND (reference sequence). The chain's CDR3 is CASSIRQGEQYF. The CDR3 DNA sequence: TGTGCCAGTAGTATAAGACAGGGCGAGCAGTACTTC.

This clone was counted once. The CDR3 DNA reads TGCGCCAGCAGCTCCGAGACAGTCTTGGGTGGCTACACCTTC. It yields the protein CASSSETVLGGYTF. The chain employs TRBV5-1 and TRBJ1-2; a weak D match, TRBD1 (5 bases). Germline CDR1 and CDR2: SGHRS and YFSETQ. Trimming removed 3 bases from V and 7 bases from J, with 16 bases in between. CDR3 length equals 14 residues. Based on the CDR3 plus reference TRBV5-1 and TRBJ1-2, the full variable domain is KAGVTQTPRYLIKTRGQQVTLSCSPISGHRSVSWYQQTPGQGLQFLFEYFSETQRNKGNFPGRFSGRQFSNSRSEMNVSTLELGDSALYLCASSSETVLGGYTFGSGTRLTVV.

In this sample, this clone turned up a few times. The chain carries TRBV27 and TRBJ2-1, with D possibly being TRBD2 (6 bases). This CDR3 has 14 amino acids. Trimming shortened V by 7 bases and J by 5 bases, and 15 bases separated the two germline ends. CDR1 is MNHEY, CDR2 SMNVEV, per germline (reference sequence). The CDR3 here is CASKIGGWHNEQFF. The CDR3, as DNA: TGTGCCAGCAAAATCGGGGGTTGGCACAATGAGCAGTTCTTC.

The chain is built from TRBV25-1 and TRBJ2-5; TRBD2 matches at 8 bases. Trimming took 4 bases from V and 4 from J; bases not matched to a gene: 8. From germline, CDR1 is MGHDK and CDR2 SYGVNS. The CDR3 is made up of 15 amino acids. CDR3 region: CASSAPGLGTETQYF. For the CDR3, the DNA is TGTGCCAGCAGTGCTCCGGGACTAGGGACAGAGACCCAGTACTTC.

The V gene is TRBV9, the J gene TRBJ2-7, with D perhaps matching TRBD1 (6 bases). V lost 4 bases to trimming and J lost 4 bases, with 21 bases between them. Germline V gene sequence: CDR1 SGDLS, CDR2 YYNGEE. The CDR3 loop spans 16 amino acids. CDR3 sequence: CASSPQGSQGWYEQYF. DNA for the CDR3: TGTGCCAGCAGCCCCCAGGGTTCGCAGGGGTGGTACGAGCAGTACTTC.